A selection of T cell receptor beta chains follows, all from one sample in a study of cytomegalovirus exposure and HLA in healthy donors. Generated by immunoSEQ multiplex PCR, the TCRdb table keeps only in-frame clones and is missing some. The profile covers about 140,000 clones, with around 75% appearing a single time and approximately 1.6% taken by the ten largest. The sequenced sample was PBMCs. These receptors were taken from a woman aged 25 to 39 in good health and CMV-seronegative. The CDR3 runs from the conserved cysteine through the conserved F or W. Fields, in order: V gene, J gene, D gene, CDR3 protein. The D gene is left open where the match is weak.

TRBV5-1	TRBJ2-1	NA	CASSLDVRGVGLNEQFF
TRBV6-1	TRBJ1-6	NA	CASGTDSDNSPLHF
TRBV7-8	TRBJ1-3	NA	CASSLSGELNTIYF
TRBV28	TRBJ2-5	TRBD2	CASSQKRGTYF
TRBV29-1	TRBJ1-2	TRBD1	CSVGPDRVLHYGYTF
TRBV7-9	TRBJ2-1	TRBD1	CASSLQGPTYNEQFF
TRBV2	TRBJ2-6	NA	CASSVWPNSGANVLTF
TRBV30	TRBJ2-1	TRBD1	CAWSGTGGPEQFF
TRBV5-6	TRBJ1-1	NA	CASSLGQANTEAFF
TRBV6-6	TRBJ1-3	NA	CASSYSVGGFRNTIYF
TRBV6-1	TRBJ1-5	NA	CASSELSTGNNQPQHF
TRBV6-1	TRBJ2-7	NA	CASRLQGTYYEQYF
TRBV6-1	TRBJ1-6	NA	CASSEVGREDSPLHF
TRBV30	TRBJ2-5	NA	CAWSRGGQGETQYF
TRBV7-9	TRBJ1-1	NA	CASSQRTATEAFF
TRBV6-5	TRBJ2-1	NA	CASSYRVGDYNEQFF
TRBV9	TRBJ1-2	TRBD1	CASSVGQGAYGYTF
TRBV7-8	TRBJ2-2	NA	CASSPRVNTGELFF
TRBV9	TRBJ1-1	NA	CASSRQSMNTEAFF
TRBV5-4	TRBJ2-1	TRBD2	CASSGGTSRSEQFF
TRBV19	TRBJ2-1	NA	CASSILPGEYNEQFF
TRBV5-4	TRBJ1-4	NA	CASSLGTVDGANEKLFF
TRBV28	TRBJ2-3	NA	CASSLRRDNTDTQYF
TRBV28	TRBJ2-3	TRBD2	CASSLPGLAGGFTDTQYF
TRBV7-9	TRBJ1-3	NA	CASSSPGAIQGPSGNTIYF
TRBV7-9	TRBJ1-1	NA	CSSSLTGRTEAFF